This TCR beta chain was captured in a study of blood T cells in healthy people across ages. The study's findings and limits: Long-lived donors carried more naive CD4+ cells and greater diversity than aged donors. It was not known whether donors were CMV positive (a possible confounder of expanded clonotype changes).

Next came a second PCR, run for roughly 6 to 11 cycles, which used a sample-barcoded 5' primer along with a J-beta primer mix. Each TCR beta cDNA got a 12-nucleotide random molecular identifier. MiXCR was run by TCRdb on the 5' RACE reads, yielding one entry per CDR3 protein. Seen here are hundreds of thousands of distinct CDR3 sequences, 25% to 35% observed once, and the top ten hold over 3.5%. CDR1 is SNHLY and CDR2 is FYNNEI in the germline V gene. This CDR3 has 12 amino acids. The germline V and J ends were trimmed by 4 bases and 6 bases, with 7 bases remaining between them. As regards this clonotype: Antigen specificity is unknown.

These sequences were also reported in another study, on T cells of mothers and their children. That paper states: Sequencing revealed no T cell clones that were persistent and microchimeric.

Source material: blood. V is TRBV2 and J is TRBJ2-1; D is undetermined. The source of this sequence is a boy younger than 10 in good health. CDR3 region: CASSVDINEQFF. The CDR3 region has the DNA TGTGCCAGCAGTGTTGACATCAATGAGCAGTTCTTC.